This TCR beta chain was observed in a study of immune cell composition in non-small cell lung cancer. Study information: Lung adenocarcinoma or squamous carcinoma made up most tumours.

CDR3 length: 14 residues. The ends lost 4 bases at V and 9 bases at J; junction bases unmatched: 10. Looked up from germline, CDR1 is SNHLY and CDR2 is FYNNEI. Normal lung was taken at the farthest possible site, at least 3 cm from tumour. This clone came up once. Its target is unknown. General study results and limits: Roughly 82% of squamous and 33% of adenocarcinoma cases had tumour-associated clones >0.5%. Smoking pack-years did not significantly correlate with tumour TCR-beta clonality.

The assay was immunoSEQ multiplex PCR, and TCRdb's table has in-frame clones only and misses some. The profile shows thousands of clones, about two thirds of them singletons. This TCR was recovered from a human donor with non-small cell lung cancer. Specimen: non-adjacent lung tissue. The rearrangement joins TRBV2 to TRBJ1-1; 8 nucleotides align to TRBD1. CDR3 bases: TGTGCCAGCAGTGTTGATAGGACAGGGTCCCAAGCTTTCTTT. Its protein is CASSVDRTGSQAFF.